The subject of this entry is one TCR beta chain. Each donor was nominally healthy when sampled (though unrecorded immune exposures were likely). This entry belongs to a study of cytomegalovirus exposure and HLA in healthy donors. Germline V gene lookup returns CDR1 MNHEY and CDR2 SMNVEV (reference sequence). The length of the CDR3 is 19 residues. Trimming cost V 0 bases and J 3 bases; bases outside gene matches: 11. Researchers ran the PCR with 60 Vbeta and 13 Jbeta primers. Measured with immunoSEQ multiplex PCR; TCRdb has only the in-frame clones, and not every one. The data hold 140,000 or so clones, with 76% observed a single time.

Material for sequencing was PBMCs. The clonotype comes from a man in his forties in good health and CMV-seronegative. This chain connects TRBV27 to TRBJ2-5, with TRBD1 matching over 12 bases. CDR3 sequence (DNA): TGTGCCAGCAGTTTATCCCCGGGACAGGGGGCGCTTAGAGAAGAGACCCAGTACTTC. This translates into CASSLSPGQGALREETQYF.